This T cell receptor (beta chain) was found in a study of blood T cell repertoires in COVID-19. Looking at the study overall: Samples came from the United States, Italy and Spain, spanning acute and convalescent COVID-19. From T cells, B-cell-depleted T cells, or PBMCs came the material, which was cDNA or gDNA.

The authors' processing: Reference gene primer amplification in the assay estimated nucleated cell counts. Sequenced by immunoSEQ multiplex PCR; TCRdb stores in-frame clones only, minus some. That table gives V, J and clone size, and the DNA gave D and trimming. The sample carries 150,000 to 200,000 clones, around four fifths recorded once. Source material: peripheral blood. The receptor comes from a woman in her 30s with acute or convalescent COVID-19.

CDR3 DNA: TGTGCCTGGAGTGTAGACAGGACGAACGGGACCGGGGAGCTGTTTTTT. It is translated as CAWSVDRTNGTGELFF. The J gene is TRBJ2-2, the V gene TRBV30; a weak D match, TRBD1 (6 bases). CDR1 GTSNPN and CDR2 SVGIG come from the germline V gene (reference sequence). The germline V and J ends were trimmed by 0 bases and 5 bases, with 16 bases remaining between them. The CDR3 is made up of 16 amino acids.